The next 25 T cell receptor beta chains were all read from a single sample in a study of cytomegalovirus exposure and HLA in healthy donors. The PCR used 60 Vbeta and 13 Jbeta primers. The assay was immunoSEQ multiplex PCR, and TCRdb's table has in-frame clones only and misses some. The repertoire consists of around 150,000 clones, with 76% occurring once and the leading ten covering 3.1%. The material sequenced was PBMCs. Source of these receptors: a middle-aged man in good health and CMV-seronegative.

CDR3 residues: CASSRAGTATNTEAFF. In DNA form, the CDR3 reads TGTGCCAGTAGTAGGGCCGGGACAGCCACGAACACTGAAGCTTTCTTT. This chain joins TRBV19 and TRBJ1-1; TRBD1 aligns across 7 bases. The V segment lost 4 bases and the J segment 1 base; nucleotides outside the gene matches: 9. The V gene's germline CDR1 is LNHDA and CDR2 SQIVND (reference sequence). The CDR3 covers 16 residues.

The gene calls are TRBV4-1 and TRBJ2-3, with 13 bases matching TRBD2. The CDR3 consists of 16 residues. Losses at the gene ends were 4 bases for V and 7 bases for J; bases not matched to a gene: 8. CDR1 is MGHRA and CDR2 is YSYEKL in the germline V gene. The CDR3 loop reads CASSPILAGGPNTQYF. DNA of the CDR3: TGCGCCAGCAGCCCAATACTAGCGGGGGGGCCGAATACGCAGTATTTT.

The chain carries TRBV5-1 and TRBJ2-1; TRBD2 aligns across 12 bases. V gave up 4 bases and J gave up 5 bases; unmatched junction bases: 4. CDR3 size: 15 residues. CDR1 and CDR2 from the germline V gene are SGHRS and YFSETQ. In DNA form, the CDR3 reads TGCGCCAGCAGCGAGACTAGCGGGAGCCACAATGAGCAGTTCTTC. It translates to CASSETSGSHNEQFF. The full variable domain, rest sourced from reference TRBV5-1 and TRBJ2-1, is KAGVTQTPRYLIKTRGQQVTLSCSPISGHRSVSWYQQTPGQGLQFLFEYFSETQRNKGNFPGRFSGRQFSNSRSEMNVSTLELGDSALYLCASSETSGSHNEQFFGPGTRLTVL.

The V call is TRBV7-9, the J call TRBJ1-2, with D hard to call. This CDR3 region has 13 residues. CDR1 and CDR2 (germline): SEHNR, FQNEAQ (reference sequence). V was shortened by 5 bases and J by 6 bases, with 13 bases between the two germline ends. The CDR3 sequence: CASSHGREDGYTF. CDR3 in DNA: TGTGCCAGCAGCCATGGACGGGAGGATGGCTACACCTTC.

This clone was observed a few times. The chain couples TRBV4-1 to TRBJ2-1; D might be TRBD2 (5 bases). Germline CDR1 MGHRA, CDR2 YSYEKL. This CDR3 spans 13 amino acids. V dropped 2 bases and J dropped 8 bases, with 10 bases sitting between them. The DNA for the CDR3 is TGCGCCAGCAGCCAAACAACGAGGGATGAGCAGTTCTTC. Amino acid sequence: CASSQTTRDEQFF.

The chain links TRBV23-1 to TRBJ2-7; possible D gene TRBD2, 5 bases. TRBV23-1 is identified as an open reading frame with a role that is uncertain. Trimming shortened V by 4 bases and J by 6 bases, and 19 bases separated the two germline ends. This CDR3 is built from 15 residues. This chain's CDR3 is CASSPDPGGGSEQYF. The CDR3 nucleotides read TGCGCCAGCAGTCCCGACCCCGGAGGTGGTTCCGAGCAGTACTTC.

The CDR3 DNA sequence: TGTGCCAGCAGTGTAAGACTAGCGGGGGGGCCGCGCGAGCAGTACTTC. Encoded protein: CASSVRLAGGPREQYF. The J gene is TRBJ2-7, the V gene TRBV27; 14 bases are a match to TRBD2. This CDR3 contains 16 residues. The germline gives CDR1 MNHEY, CDR2 SMNVEV (reference sequence). The V segment lost 5 bases and the J segment 6 bases; nucleotides outside the gene matches: 9.

This chain links TRBV6-1 with TRBJ2-5, with D perhaps TRBD1 (5 bases). With 6 bases removed from V and 1 base from J, the gap between germline ends came to 12 bases. CDR3 length equals 14 residues. Germline values: CDR1 MNHNS, CDR2 SASEGT. CDR3 loop: CASSPGHSQETQYF. The CDR3 nucleotides are TGTGCCAGCAGCCCCGGACATTCCCAAGAGACCCAGTACTTC.

J is TRBJ2-2 and V is TRBV4-2, with TRBD2 identical over 9 bases. In germline, CDR1 is LGHNA, CDR2 YNFKEQ. Trimming cost V 2 bases and J 2 bases; bases outside gene matches: 6. The CDR3 spans 17 residues. Here the CDR3 DNA reads TGTGCCAGCAGCCAATCCGGGACTAGCTCAAACACCGGGGAGCTGTTTTTT. Translated: CASSQSGTSSNTGELFF.

The rearrangement uses TRBV28 and TRBJ1-4; D might be TRBD1 (5 bases). Germline CDR1 MDHEN, CDR2 SYDVKM. CDR3 length: 13 residues. V shed 7 bases and J shed 7 bases, with 13 bases lying between them. CDR3 nucleotide sequence: TGTGCCAGCACCATTGGGCAGGGTGAAAAACTGTTTTTT. This encodes CASTIGQGEKLFF.

The rearrangement links TRBV28 to TRBJ2-1; maybe TRBD2 (5 bases). V was shortened by 10 bases and J by 5 bases, with 12 bases between the two germline ends. The CDR3 length is 12 residues. Germline lookup yields CDR1 MDHEN and CDR2 SYDVKM. Here the CDR3 reads CATEGTNNEQFF. DNA for the CDR3: TGTGCCACCGAGGGCACCAACAATGAGCAGTTCTTC.

This clone was seen a single time. The chain employs TRBV5-1 and TRBJ1-6; possible D gene TRBD1, 5 bases. Germline V gives CDR1 SGHRS, CDR2 YFSETQ. With 4 bases removed from V and 12 bases from J, the gap between germline ends came to 14 bases. This CDR3 contains 13 residues. In DNA, the CDR3 is TGCGCCAGCAGCGTGGTCCAGGGTAGACCCCTCCACTTT. This codes for CASSVVQGRPLHF.

The chain links TRBV28 to TRBJ2-7; the D is unclear. Germline-derived CDR1 and CDR2 are MDHEN and SYDVKM. This CDR3 region has 11 residues. V was pared by 2 bases and J by 5 bases, with 4 bases between. The CDR3 coding sequence is TGTGCCAGCAGTTTAACGGACGAGCAGTACTTC. This codes for CASSLTDEQYF.

The chain uses TRBV4-2 and TRBJ2-1, with 14 nucleotides matching TRBD2. J lost 8 bases, V lost 0 bases, and 6 bases had no gene match. Germline V lookup: CDR1 LGHNA, CDR2 YNFKEQ. The CDR3 covers 17 residues. The CDR3 loop reads CASSQEVRTSGRHEQFF. The CDR3 region has the DNA TGTGCCAGCAGCCAAGAGGTCCGGACTAGCGGGAGGCATGAGCAGTTCTTC.

The rearrangement joins TRBV7-2 to TRBJ1-2; TRBD1 aligns across 7 bases. Germline-derived CDR1 and CDR2 are SGHTA and FQGNSA. Germline trimming cut 3 bases from V and 4 bases from J; bases unmatched to any gene: 8. The CDR3 length is 15 residues. CDR3 coding DNA: TGTGCCAGCAGCTTCGGGGTAGGGGGCGGCTATGGCTACACCTTC. It codes for CASSFGVGGGYGYTF.

This chain's CDR3 is CASSPVELARNTGELFF. The CDR3 nucleotides are TGTGCCAGCAGCCCCGTGGAACTAGCGCGGAACACCGGGGAGCTGTTTTTT. The rearrangement uses TRBV5-4 and TRBJ2-2; 7 bases fit TRBD2. CDR3 length: 17 amino acids. The J segment lost 1 base and the V segment lost 4 bases, leaving 10 bases of the junction unmatched. Germline CDR1 SGHNT, CDR2 YYREEE (reference sequence).

The rearrangement joins TRBV10-3 to TRBJ2-2, with a tentative D call TRBD1 (5 bases). Trimming took off 0 bases at V and 0 bases at J, with 5 bases between the two ends. Germline V gene sequence: CDR1 ENHRY, CDR2 SYGVKD. The CDR3 extends over 15 amino acids. The CDR3 region is CAISESGANTGELFF. The CDR3 DNA reads as TGTGCCATCAGTGAGTCAGGGGCGAACACCGGGGAGCTGTTTTTT.

The chain links TRBV9 to TRBJ1-5; 9 bases match TRBD1. Trimming at V came to 0 bases and at J to 8 bases, leaving 3 bases not matched to a gene. This CDR3 has 14 amino acids. CDR1 and CDR2 from the germline V gene are SGDLS and YYNGEE. CDR3 residues: CASSVGTGGEPQHF. CDR3 coding DNA: TGTGCCAGCAGCGTAGGTACAGGGGGCGAGCCCCAGCATTTT. The full variable domain, rest sourced from reference TRBV9 and TRBJ1-5, is DSGVTQTPKHLITATGQRVTLRCSPRSGDLSVYWYQQSLDQGLQFLIQYYNGEERAKGNILERFSAQQFPDLHSELNLSSLELGDSALYFCASSVGTGGEPQHFGDGTRLSIL.

The chain carries TRBV7-9 and TRBJ1-1; maybe TRBD1 (6 bases). This CDR3 has 17 amino acids. Between the trimmed V and J ends, which lost 4 bases and 0 bases, there was a span of 18 bases. CDR1 and CDR2 from the germline V gene are SEHNR and FQNEAQ (reference sequence). CDR3 coding DNA: TGTGCCAGCAGCTCAACTCTATCGCAGGGGATGAACACTGAAGCTTTCTTT. This encodes CASSSTLSQGMNTEAFF.

The gene calls are TRBV4-1 and TRBJ2-5; TRBD2 might be the D (6 bases). The CDR3 spans 16 residues. Germline V CDR1 and CDR2: MGHRA, YSYEKL. V was cut by 6 bases and J by 4 bases, with 21 bases left in between. CDR3 sequence reads: CASSPFVGGRLETQYF. The CDR3 nucleotides are TGCGCCAGCAGTCCGTTTGTGGGAGGACGTTTAGAGACCCAGTACTTC.

The V and J genes are TRBV5-1 and TRBJ2-7; 8 bases agree with TRBD1. Unmatched junction bases numbered 6, after V lost 4 bases and J lost 0 bases. The CDR3 sequence is 15 residues long. Germline CDR1 reads SGHRS; CDR2 reads YFSETQ. The CDR3 DNA reads as TGCGCCAGCAGCCAAGCAGGGGGCCACTCCTACGAGCAGTACTTC. Its protein product is CASSQAGGHSYEQYF.

The chain carries TRBV5-4 and TRBJ1-1, with 8 bases aligning to TRBD1. The ends lost 4 bases at V and 4 bases at J; junction bases unmatched: 12. The CDR3 is made up of 16 amino acids. The germline V gene has CDR1 SGHNT and CDR2 YYREEE (reference sequence). CDR3 region: CASSPPPTGGITEAFF. The CDR3 nucleotides read TGTGCCAGCAGCCCACCCCCTACAGGGGGAATCACTGAAGCTTTCTTT.

The V call is TRBV4-3, the J call TRBJ2-7, with D tentatively TRBD1 (6 bases). Trimming took off 0 bases at V and 12 bases at J, with 24 bases between the two ends. CDR3 length: 16 residues. Germline values: CDR1 LGHNA, CDR2 YSLEER. The CDR3 loop reads CASSQDSVTGVYRMYF. DNA of the CDR3: TGCGCCAGCAGCCAAGATTCTGTGACAGGCGTCTATCGCATGTACTTC.

This rearrangement joins TRBV25-1 to TRBJ2-7; tentatively, D is TRBD1 (6 bases). The length of the CDR3 is 13 residues. CDR1 and CDR2 (germline): MGHDK, SYGVNS. V dropped 3 bases and J dropped 3 bases, with 9 bases sitting between them. The CDR3 sequence: CASSDPGDYEQYF. DNA for the CDR3: TGTGCCAGCAGTGATCCAGGGGACTACGAGCAGTACTTC.

The V gene is TRBV6-5, the J gene TRBJ2-7; TRBD2 agrees at 7 bases. The J segment lost 3 bases and the V segment lost 4 bases, leaving 3 bases of the junction unmatched. The CDR3 totals 13 residues. CDR1 MNHEY and CDR2 SVGAGI come from the germline V gene. The CDR3 DNA reads TGTGCCAGCAGTTCACTAGCGAGCTACGAGCAGTACTTC. Translated, it gives CASSSLASYEQYF.